This T cell receptor (beta chain) was profiled in a study of T cell responses to AZD1222 COVID-19 vaccine. Overall study results and limits: Targeting of unmutated variant regions was reportedly seen in nearly half of spike-specific TCRs.

Sequenced by immunoSEQ multiplex PCR; TCRdb stores in-frame clones only, minus some. The sample includes about 46,000 clones, roughly 90% of them seen just once. The CDR3 covers 13 residues. After removal of 10 bases from V and 7 bases from J, the junction contained 9 bases not matched to a gene. CDR1 SGHTA and CDR2 FQGNSA come from the germline V gene. In the case of this clone: No antigen is known for it.

This receptor was taken from an adult who received the AZD1222 COVID-19 vaccine. This rearrangement joins TRBV7-2 to TRBJ1-2; TRBD1 matches 10 bases. This material consisted of peripheral blood, taken 28 days after the second AZD1222 dose. The CDR3 is CAIRPGTGVGYTF. CDR3 DNA sequence: TGTGCCATCAGACCCGGGACAGGGGTTGGCTACACCTTC. The entire variable domain, with the rest obtained from reference TRBV7-2 and TRBJ1-2, is as follows: GAGVSQSPSNKVTEKGKDVELRCDPISGHTALYWYRQSLGQGLEFLIYFQGNSAPDKSGLPSDRFSAERTGGSVSTLTIQRTQQEDSAVYLCAIRPGTGVGYTFGSGTRLTVV.